This T cell receptor (beta chain) derives from a study of blood T cell repertoires in COVID-19. Background on the study: The samples span acute and convalescent COVID-19 from the United States, Italy and Spain. The analysed material was cDNA or gDNA that came from T cells, B-cell-depleted T cells, or PBMCs.

Original analysis: Reference gene primer amplification in the assay estimated nucleated cell counts. Clones were read by immunoSEQ multiplex PCR, and TCRdb kept only the in-frame ones, dropping some. That table furnishes V, J and clone size, whereas the DNA furnished D and trimming. This sample has 95,000 to 110,000 clones, with 70% to 90% found just once. The CDR3 length is 13 residues. The ends lost 6 bases at V and 5 bases at J; junction bases unmatched: 3. CDR1 and CDR2 from the germline V gene are MNHEY and SVGAGI. This chain uses TRBV6-5 with TRBJ2-3; 9 bases are a match to TRBD1. The TCR sequence derives from a human donor in a cohort sampled during active COVID-19. The source material was peripheral blood. CDR3 loop: CASSYRGRDTQYF. The CDR3 DNA is TGTGCCAGCAGCTACAGGGGGCGAGATACGCAGTATTTT.